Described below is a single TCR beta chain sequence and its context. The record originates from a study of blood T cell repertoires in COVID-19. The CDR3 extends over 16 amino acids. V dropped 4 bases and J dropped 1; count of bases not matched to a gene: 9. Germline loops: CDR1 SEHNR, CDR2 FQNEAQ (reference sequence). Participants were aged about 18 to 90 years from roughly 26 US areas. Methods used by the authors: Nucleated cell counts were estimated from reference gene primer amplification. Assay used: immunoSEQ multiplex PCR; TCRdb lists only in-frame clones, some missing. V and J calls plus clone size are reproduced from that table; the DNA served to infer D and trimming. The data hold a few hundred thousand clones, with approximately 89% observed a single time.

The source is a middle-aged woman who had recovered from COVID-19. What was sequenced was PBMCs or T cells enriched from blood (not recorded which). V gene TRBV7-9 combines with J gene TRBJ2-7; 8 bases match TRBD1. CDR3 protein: CASSSPTGVASYEQYF. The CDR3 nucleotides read TGTGCCAGCAGCTCGCCGACAGGGGTGGCATCCTACGAGCAGTACTTC.